The clone carrying this TCR beta chain was observed a single time. The V end was cut by 6 bases, the J end by 2 bases, with 17 bases between. The CDR3 totals 15 residues. Germline values: CDR1 MNHEY, CDR2 SMNVEV (reference sequence). This sample is drawn from a study of blood T cell repertoires in COVID-19. Whole-study context: Sources were T cells, B-cell-depleted T cells, or PBMCs; the material itself was cDNA or gDNA.

Profiled with immunoSEQ multiplex PCR; TCRdb holds only in-frame clones, not every one. The repertoire holds about 230,000 clones, with over 75% as singletons. The sequenced sample was peripheral blood. The TCR comes from a man aged 50 or older with COVID-19, enrolled during active disease. J is TRBJ2-7 and V is TRBV27; tentatively, D is TRBD2 (6 bases). CDR3 amino acids: CASSQSGTLPYEQYF. As DNA, the CDR3 is TGTGCCAGCAGCCAAAGTGGGACTCTTCCCTACGAGCAGTACTTC.